This entry is about one T cell receptor beta chain. The data were obtained in a study of cytomegalovirus exposure and HLA in healthy donors. The PCR had 60 Vbeta and 13 Jbeta primers. Using immunoSEQ multiplex PCR, the repertoire was profiled, and TCRdb retains in-frame clones only, with some absent. The sample contains around 210,000 clones, around 80% of which appear only once. The clonotype originates from a boy aged 5-17 years in good health and CMV-seronegative. Sequencing was performed on PBMCs.

CDR3: CASSLIGRGSYNEQFF. The CDR3 DNA reads as TGTGCCAGCAGCTTAATAGGCCGGGGCTCCTACAATGAGCAGTTCTTC. V and J are TRBV11-3 and TRBJ2-1, with D possibly TRBD2 on 5 matching bases. The CDR3 runs 16 residues. In germline, CDR1 is SGHNT, CDR2 YENEEA. V dropped 2 bases and J dropped 0 bases, with 11 bases sitting between them.